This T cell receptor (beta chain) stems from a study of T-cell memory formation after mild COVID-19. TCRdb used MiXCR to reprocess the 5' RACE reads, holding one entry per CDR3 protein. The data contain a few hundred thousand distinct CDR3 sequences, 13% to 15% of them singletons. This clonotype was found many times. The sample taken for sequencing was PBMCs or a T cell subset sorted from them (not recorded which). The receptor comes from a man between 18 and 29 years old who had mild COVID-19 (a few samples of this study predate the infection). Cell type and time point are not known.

As DNA, the CDR3 is TGTGCCAGCAGCTTACGGGGGCCCTCCTCCGTCAGCCAAGAGACCCAGTACTTC. Residues: CASSLRGPSSVSQETQYF. The chain recombines TRBV7-6 with TRBJ2-5; either TRBD1 or TRBD2 may fit D (6 bases each). Trimming shortened V by 2 bases and J by 1 base, and 20 bases separated the two germline ends. This CDR3 is 18 amino acids long. Germline loops: CDR1 SGHVS, CDR2 FNYEAQ.